This T cell receptor beta chain is drawn from a study of blood T cell repertoires in COVID-19. Trimming at V came to 4 bases and at J to 4 bases, leaving 4 bases not matched to a gene. The V gene's germline CDR1 is KGHDR and CDR2 SFDVKD. The CDR3 loop spans 15 amino acids. Profiled with immunoSEQ multiplex PCR; TCRdb holds only in-frame clones, not every one. The data contain 250,000 to 300,000 clones, approximately 89% of them singletons. The chain uses TRBV24-1 and TRBJ2-5, with TRBD1 identical over 11 bases. This clonotype was sampled from a woman in her fifties or sixties who had been exposed to COVID-19. The specimen was PBMCs or T cells enriched from blood (not recorded which). The CDR3 DNA follows: TGTGCCACCAGTGAATCCGGGACAGGGGGAGAGACCCAGTACTTC. Amino acid sequence: CATSESGTGGETQYF.